The TCR beta chain described here comes from a study of T cell responses to AZD1222 COVID-19 vaccine. The data were produced by immunoSEQ multiplex PCR, yet TCRdb's version contains in-frame clones alone and is incomplete. The repertoire holds roughly 81,000 clones, with around 86% as singletons. This CDR3 spans 14 amino acids. CDR1 is MNHEY, CDR2 SMNVEV, per germline (reference sequence). V shed 3 bases and J shed 5 bases, with 11 bases lying between them. Material: peripheral blood, obtained on day 0 of AZD1222 vaccination. The J gene is TRBJ1-5, the V gene TRBV27; D is perhaps TRBD1 (6 bases). The origin of this receptor is an adult in good health. The CDR3 DNA reads as TGTGCCAGCAGTTTCGCCAGGGGCTATCAGCCCCAGCATTTT. Translating gives CASSFARGYQPQHF.